This T cell receptor (beta chain) appears in the sequencing data of a study of OX40 agonist ivuxolimab in advanced cancers. Background on the whole study: The costimulatory receptor OX40 (CD134) was targeted by ivuxolimab, a fully human IgG2 agonistic monoclonal antibody. Of the 50 to 55 dose-escalation patients, hepatocellular carcinoma was present in about 19, melanoma in roughly 15, renal cell carcinoma in 9 and head and neck cancer in 9. The dose-escalation cohort was almost 85% male with a mean age of about 60 years, ranging from roughly 23 to 90. Peripheral TCRbeta sequencing was intended to test whether TCR sequence diversity was altered and clonal T-cell expansion was caused by ivuxolimab. The monotherapy dose-escalation portion (N of about 50 patients) of the phase I ivuxolimab trial is reported in the paper. Prior anti-PD-1, anti-PD-L1 or anti-CTLA-4 therapy was permitted, and 40% of dose-escalation patients had received checkpoint inhibitors. Partial responses occurred in three dose-escalation patients, of whom one had hepatocellular carcinoma and two had cutaneous melanoma. Intravenous ivuxolimab was administered to patients every 2 weeks at six dose levels: 0.01, 0.1, 0.3, 1.5, 3 and 10 mg/kg. The investigation overall reported the following: On average, CD8+ T cells showed more expanded clones than CD4+ T cells after ivuxolimab. Clonal expansion of both CD4+ and CD8+ blood T cells was observed from baseline to week 6 at doses 0.1 to 3.0 mg/kg. Antigen specificity was not determined for the clonally expanded peripheral T cells. Low levels of normalized T-cell clonal expansion were also seen in some patients who did not respond. In partial responders in the 0.1-3.0 mg/kg groups, normalized peripheral clonal expansion was found to be among the lowest, especially among CD8+ T cells.

The trial excluded patients who had a history of autoimmune disease or were on systemic immunosuppression. In every dose cohort, peripheral blood was drawn for TCR sequencing at baseline, cycle 4 day 1, and cycle 7 day 1. The samples were taken from a phase I, first-in-human, multicenter, open-label dose-escalation trial of ivuxolimab. Adults with locally advanced or metastatic head and neck squamous cell, hepatocellular, melanoma or renal cell carcinoma were enrolled in the trial. Before TCR sequencing, CD4+ T cells and CD8+ T cells from peripheral blood were sorted into separate populations. For this clone: Its recognized antigen is unknown. No much larger clone exists at a distance of one base, and base qualities are not known.

For sequencing of the TCRbeta CDR3 region, genomic DNA was extracted from the sorted cells. The immunoSEQ Assay was used to sequence the TCRbeta CDR3 regions. TCRdb provides this immuneACCESS table in a form limited to in-frame rearrangements. Some clones are lacking; in checked studies, under half of them reflect an unresolved V gene, and why the rest are absent is not known. The sample table contains around 31,000 clones; only one count was recorded for around nine tenths of them. The ten top clones hold about 38% of the sample. As encoded in the germline V gene, CDR1 is SNHLY while CDR2 is FYNNEI. The CDR3 covers 13 residues, taking in both the cysteine and the phenylalanine. The entry retains the CDR3 DNA only, 39 bases that are in frame from base 1. A distance of 9 bases separates the germline ends of V and J, which lose 4 bases and 5 bases respectively.

Sample: CD4+ or CD8+ T cells sorted from blood, taken in a trial of the OX40 agonist ivuxolimab. The receptor chain draws on TRBV2 and TRBJ1-5; a tentative D match to TRBD1 spans 5 bases. The TCR comes from an adult with an advanced solid tumor such as melanoma, head and neck, liver or kidney cancer. DNA sequence: TGTGCCAGCAGTGTTGGGGGGGATCAGCCCCAGCATTTT. It encodes CASSVGGDQPQHF.